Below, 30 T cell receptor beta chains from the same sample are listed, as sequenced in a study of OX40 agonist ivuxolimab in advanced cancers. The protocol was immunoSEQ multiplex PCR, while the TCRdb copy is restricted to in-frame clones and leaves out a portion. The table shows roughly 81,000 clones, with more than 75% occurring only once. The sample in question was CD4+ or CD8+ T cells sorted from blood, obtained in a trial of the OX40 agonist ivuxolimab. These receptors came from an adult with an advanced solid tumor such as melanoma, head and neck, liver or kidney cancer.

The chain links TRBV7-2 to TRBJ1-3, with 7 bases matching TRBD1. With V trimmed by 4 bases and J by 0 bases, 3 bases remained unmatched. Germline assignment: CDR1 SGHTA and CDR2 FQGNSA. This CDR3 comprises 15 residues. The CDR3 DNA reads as TGTGCCAGCAGCTCAGGGGGGAGCTCTGGAAACACCATATATTTT. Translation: CASSSGGSSGNTIYF.

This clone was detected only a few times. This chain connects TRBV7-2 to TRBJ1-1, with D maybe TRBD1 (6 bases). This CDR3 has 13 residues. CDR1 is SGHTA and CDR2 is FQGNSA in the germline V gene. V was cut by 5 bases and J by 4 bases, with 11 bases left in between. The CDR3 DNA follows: TGTGCCAGCAGCACCAGGACAGCCACTGAAGCTTTCTTT. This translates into CASSTRTATEAFF.

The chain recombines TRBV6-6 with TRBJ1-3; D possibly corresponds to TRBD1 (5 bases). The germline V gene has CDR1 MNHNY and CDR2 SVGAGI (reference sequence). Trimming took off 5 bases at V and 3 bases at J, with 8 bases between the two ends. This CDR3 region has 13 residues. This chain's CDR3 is CASSGGFGNTIYF. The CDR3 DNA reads TGTGCCAGCAGTGGGGGGTTTGGAAACACCATATATTTT.

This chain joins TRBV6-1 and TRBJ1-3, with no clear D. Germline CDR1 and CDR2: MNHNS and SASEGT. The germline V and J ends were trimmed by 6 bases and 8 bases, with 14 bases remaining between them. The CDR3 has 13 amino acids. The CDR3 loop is CASRAAAEDTIYF. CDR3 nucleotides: TGTGCCAGCAGAGCGGCTGCCGAGGACACCATATATTTT.

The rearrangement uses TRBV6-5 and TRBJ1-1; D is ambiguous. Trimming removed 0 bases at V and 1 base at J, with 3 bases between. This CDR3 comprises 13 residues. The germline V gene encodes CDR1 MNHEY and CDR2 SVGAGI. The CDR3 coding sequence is TGTGCCAGCAGTTACTCGCAGAACACTGAAGCTTTCTTT. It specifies CASSYSQNTEAFF.

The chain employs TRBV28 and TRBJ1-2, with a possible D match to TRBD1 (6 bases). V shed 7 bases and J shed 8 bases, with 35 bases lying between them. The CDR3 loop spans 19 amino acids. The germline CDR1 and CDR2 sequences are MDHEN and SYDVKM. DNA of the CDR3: TGTGCCAGCACCCGGGGGCCCACCGGGGGGAAGGGGCCAAGGAGAGGCTACACCTTC. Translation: CASTRGPTGGKGPRRGYTF.

As DNA, the CDR3 is TGTGCCAGCAGCGAGACCCTAGGGGGGGAGCAGTACTTC. Its translation is CASSETLGGEQYF. The V gene is TRBV9, the J gene TRBJ2-7; D may correspond to TRBD1 or TRBD2 (6 bases each). Trimming shortened V by 3 bases and J by 7 bases, and 14 bases separated the two germline ends. The CDR3 runs 13 residues. Germline lookup yields CDR1 SGDLS and CDR2 YYNGEE. Variable domain in full (rest from reference TRBV9 and TRBJ2-7): DSGVTQTPKHLITATGQRVTLRCSPRSGDLSVYWYQQSLDQGLQFLIQYYNGEERAKGNILERFSAQQFPDLHSELNLSSLELGDSALYFCASSETLGGEQYFGPGTRLTVT.

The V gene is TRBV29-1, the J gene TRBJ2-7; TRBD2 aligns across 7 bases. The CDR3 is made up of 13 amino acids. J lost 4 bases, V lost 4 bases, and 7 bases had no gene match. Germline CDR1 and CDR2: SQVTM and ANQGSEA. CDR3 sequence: CSVGGGEGYEQYF. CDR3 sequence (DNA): TGCAGCGTTGGGGGCGGGGAGGGATACGAGCAGTACTTC.

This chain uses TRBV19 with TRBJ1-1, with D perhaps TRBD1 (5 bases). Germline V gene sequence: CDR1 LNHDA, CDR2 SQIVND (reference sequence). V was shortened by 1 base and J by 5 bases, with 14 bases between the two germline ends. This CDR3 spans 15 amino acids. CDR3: CASSIGDSSGTEAFF. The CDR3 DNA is TGTGCCAGTAGTATAGGTGACTCCTCAGGGACTGAAGCTTTCTTT.

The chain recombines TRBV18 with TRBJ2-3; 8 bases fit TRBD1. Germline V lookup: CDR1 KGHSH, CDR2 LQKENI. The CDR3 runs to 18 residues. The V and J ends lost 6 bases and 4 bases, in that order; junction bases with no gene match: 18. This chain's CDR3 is CASSPLVPTGVKADTQYF. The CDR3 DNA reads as TGTGCCAGCTCGCCCCTCGTCCCGACAGGGGTTAAGGCAGATACGCAGTATTTT.

Here the CDR3 DNA reads TGTGCCAGCAGTGGGTATTCAGCTTTGGCAGATACGCAGTATTTT. Translating gives CASSGYSALADTQYF. The chain combines TRBV2 with TRBJ2-3; D unresolved. From germline, CDR1 is SNHLY and CDR2 FYNNEI. This CDR3 is built from 15 residues. V was cut by 4 bases and J by 4 bases, with 15 bases left in between.

The DNA for the CDR3 is TGTGCCAGCAGCTTGGGGACGGCTGCCCGCACAGATACGCAGTATTTT. Residues: CASSLGTAARTDTQYF. The rearrangement links TRBV5-8 to TRBJ2-3; D gene ambiguous. V lost 0 bases and J lost 1, with 12 bases in between. Germline-derived CDR1 and CDR2 are SGHTS and YDEGEE. The CDR3 has 16 residues.

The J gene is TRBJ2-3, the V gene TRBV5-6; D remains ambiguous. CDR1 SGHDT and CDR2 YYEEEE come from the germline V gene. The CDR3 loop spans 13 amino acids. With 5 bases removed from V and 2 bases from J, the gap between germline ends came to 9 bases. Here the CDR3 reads CASRSTATDTQYF. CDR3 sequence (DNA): TGTGCCAGCAGGTCCACAGCCACAGATACGCAGTATTTT.

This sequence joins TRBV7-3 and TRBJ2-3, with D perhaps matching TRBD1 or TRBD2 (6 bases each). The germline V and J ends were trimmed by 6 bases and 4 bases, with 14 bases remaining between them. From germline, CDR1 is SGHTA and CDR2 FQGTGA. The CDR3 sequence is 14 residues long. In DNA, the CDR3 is TGTGCCAGCAGGTGGGATAGGGGGGCAGATACGCAGTATTTT. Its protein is CASRWDRGADTQYF.

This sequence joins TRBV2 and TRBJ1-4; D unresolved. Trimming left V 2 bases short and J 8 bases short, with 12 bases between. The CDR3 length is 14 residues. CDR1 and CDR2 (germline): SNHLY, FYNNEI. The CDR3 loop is CASSERQPGEKLFF. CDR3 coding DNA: TGTGCCAGCAGTGAACGTCAGCCGGGGGAAAAACTGTTTTTT.

This CDR3 is CASSYSGVNGELFF. The CDR3 nucleotides are TGTGCCAGCAGTTATTCAGGAGTTAACGGGGAGCTGTTTTTT. This rearrangement joins TRBV6-6 to TRBJ2-2; D is unclear. V was trimmed by 3 bases and J by 7 bases, leaving 12 bases between them. This CDR3 spans 14 amino acids. CDR1 is MNHNY and CDR2 is SVGAGI in the germline V gene (reference sequence).

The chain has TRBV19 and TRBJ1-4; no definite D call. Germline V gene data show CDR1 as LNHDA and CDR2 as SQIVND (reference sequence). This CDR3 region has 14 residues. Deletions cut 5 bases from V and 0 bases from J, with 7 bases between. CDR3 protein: CASSLSATNEKLFF. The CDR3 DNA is TGTGCCAGTAGTCTGAGTGCAACTAATGAAAAACTGTTTTTT.

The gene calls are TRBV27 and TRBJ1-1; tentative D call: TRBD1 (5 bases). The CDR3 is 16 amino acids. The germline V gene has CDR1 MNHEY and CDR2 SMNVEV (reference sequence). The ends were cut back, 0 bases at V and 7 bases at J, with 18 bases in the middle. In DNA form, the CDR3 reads TGTGCCAGCAGTTTATCGGTCGGGGTCGGGGGAGGTGAAGCTTTCTTT. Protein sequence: CASSLSVGVGGGEAFF.

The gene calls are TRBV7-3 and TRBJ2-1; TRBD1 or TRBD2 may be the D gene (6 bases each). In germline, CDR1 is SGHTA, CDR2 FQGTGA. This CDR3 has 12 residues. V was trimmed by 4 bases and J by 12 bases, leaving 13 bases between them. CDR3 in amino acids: CASSSPGGWQFF. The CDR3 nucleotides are TGTGCCAGCAGCTCCCCCGGGGGCTGGCAGTTCTTC. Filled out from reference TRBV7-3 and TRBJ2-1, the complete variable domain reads GAGVSQTPSNKVTEKGKYVELRCDPISGHTALYWYRQSLGQGPEFLIYFQGTGAADDSGLPNDRFFAVRPEGSVSTLKIQRTERGDSAVYLCASSSPGGWQFFGPGTRLTVL.

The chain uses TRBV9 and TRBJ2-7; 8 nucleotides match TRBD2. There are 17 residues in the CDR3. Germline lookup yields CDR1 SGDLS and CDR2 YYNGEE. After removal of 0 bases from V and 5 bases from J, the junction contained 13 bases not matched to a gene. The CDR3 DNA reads TGTGCCAGCAGCGTAGGGTTAGCGGGGTGGAATGCGGACGAGCAGTACTTC. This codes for CASSVGLAGWNADEQYF.

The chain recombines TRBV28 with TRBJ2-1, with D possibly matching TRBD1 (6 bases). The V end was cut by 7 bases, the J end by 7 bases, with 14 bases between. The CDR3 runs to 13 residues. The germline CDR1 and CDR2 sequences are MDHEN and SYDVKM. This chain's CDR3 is CASTDSFGNEQFF. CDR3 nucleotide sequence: TGTGCCAGCACGGACAGTTTTGGGAATGAGCAGTTCTTC.

The CDR3 DNA sequence: TGTGCCAGCCTTAGGACAGGGGGGAACACTGAAGCTTTCTTT. This sequence encodes CASLRTGGNTEAFF. The V and J genes are TRBV7-9 and TRBJ1-1, with TRBD1 identical over 10 bases. The CDR3 loop spans 14 amino acids. Germline V gives CDR1 SEHNR, CDR2 FQNEAQ (reference sequence). After removal of 8 bases from V and 1 base from J, the junction contained 4 bases not matched to a gene.

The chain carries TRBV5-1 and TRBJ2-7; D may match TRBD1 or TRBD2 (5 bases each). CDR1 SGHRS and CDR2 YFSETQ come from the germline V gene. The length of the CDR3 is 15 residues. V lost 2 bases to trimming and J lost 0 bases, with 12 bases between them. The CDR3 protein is CASSFQGDFSYEQYF. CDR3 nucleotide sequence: TGCGCCAGCAGCTTTCAGGGAGATTTCTCCTACGAGCAGTACTTC.

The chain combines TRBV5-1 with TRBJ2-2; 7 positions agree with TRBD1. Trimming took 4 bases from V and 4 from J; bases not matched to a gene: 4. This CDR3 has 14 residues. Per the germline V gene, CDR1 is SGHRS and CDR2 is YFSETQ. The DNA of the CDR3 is TGCGCCAGCAGCGAAGGGGGCCTCACCGGGGAGCTGTTTTTT. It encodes CASSEGGLTGELFF.

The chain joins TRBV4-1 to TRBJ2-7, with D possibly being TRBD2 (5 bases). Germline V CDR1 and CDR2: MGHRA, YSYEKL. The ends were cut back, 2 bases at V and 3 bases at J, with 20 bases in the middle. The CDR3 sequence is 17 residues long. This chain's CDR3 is CASSQIKSPGIFYEQYF. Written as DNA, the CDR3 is TGCGCCAGCAGCCAAATTAAATCTCCGGGGATTTTCTACGAGCAGTACTTC.

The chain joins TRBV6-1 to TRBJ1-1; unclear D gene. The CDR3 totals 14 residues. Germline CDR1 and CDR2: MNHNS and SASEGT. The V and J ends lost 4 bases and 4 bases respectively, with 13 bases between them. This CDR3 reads CASSVTGIGTEAFF. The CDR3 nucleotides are TGTGCCAGCAGTGTCACGGGAATTGGCACTGAAGCTTTCTTT.

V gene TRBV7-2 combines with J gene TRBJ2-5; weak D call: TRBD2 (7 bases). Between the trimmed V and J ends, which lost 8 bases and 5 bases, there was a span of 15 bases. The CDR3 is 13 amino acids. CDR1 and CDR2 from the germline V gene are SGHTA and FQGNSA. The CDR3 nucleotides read TGTGCCAGCCGTGGGGGGGCCGGGGAGACCCAGTACTTC. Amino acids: CASRGGAGETQYF.

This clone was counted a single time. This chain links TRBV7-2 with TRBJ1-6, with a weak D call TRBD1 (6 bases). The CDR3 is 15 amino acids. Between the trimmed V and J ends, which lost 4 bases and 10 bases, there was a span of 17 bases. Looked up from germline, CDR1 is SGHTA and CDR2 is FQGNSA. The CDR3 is CASSSIGNRDSPLHF. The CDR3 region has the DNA TGTGCCAGCAGCTCAATCGGGAACAGGGACTCACCCCTCCACTTT.

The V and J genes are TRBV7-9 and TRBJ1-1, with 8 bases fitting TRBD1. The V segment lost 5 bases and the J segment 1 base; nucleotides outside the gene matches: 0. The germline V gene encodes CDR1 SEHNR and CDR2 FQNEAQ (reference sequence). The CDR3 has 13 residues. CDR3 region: CASSGQGNTEAFF. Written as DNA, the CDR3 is TGTGCCAGCAGCGGACAGGGGAACACTGAAGCTTTCTTT.

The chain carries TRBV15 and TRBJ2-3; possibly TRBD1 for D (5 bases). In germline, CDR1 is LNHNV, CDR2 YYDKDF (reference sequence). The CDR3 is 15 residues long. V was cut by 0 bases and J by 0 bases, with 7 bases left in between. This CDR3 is CATSRDGASTDTQYF. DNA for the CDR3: TGTGCCACCAGCAGAGATGGGGCTAGCACAGATACGCAGTATTTT.